The rows below give T cell receptor beta chains drawn from one sample of a study of STAT5B mutations in CD4+ large granular lymphocyte leukemia. Clones were read by immunoSEQ multiplex PCR, and TCRdb kept only the in-frame ones, dropping some. The sample carries roughly 30,000 clones, about 90% recorded once. The sequenced sample was CD4+ T cells from blood buffy coats. Source of these receptors: a human donor in good health. The CDR3 runs from the conserved cysteine through the conserved F or W. Each record gives: D gene, V gene, J gene, clone size, CDR3 DNA, CDR3 protein. A D gene is named only where the DNA matches it firmly. Size is omitted from some rows. Given values are once, few, many or a class for expanded clones.

NA	TRBV2	TRBJ2-3	NA	TGTGCCAGCAGTGAAGGCCCGGGCGGCACAGATACGCAGTATTTT	CASSEGPGGTDTQYF
NA	TRBV5-4	TRBJ1-1	NA	TGTGCCAGCAGCCAAGGGGTGGGCGTCACTGAAGCTTTCTTT	CASSQGVGVTEAFF
NA	TRBV4-3	TRBJ2-2	NA	TGCGCCAGCAGCCAAAATTTTGGGGGATCGATCTCCGGGGAGCTGTTTTTT	CASSQNFGGSISGELFF
TRBD1	TRBV5-4	TRBJ1-4	NA	TGTGCCAGCAGCCGGGACAGGCCTAATGAAAAACTGTTTTTT	CASSRDRPNEKLFF
NA	TRBV15	TRBJ2-7	NA	TGTGCCACCAGCAGAGATCTTCCCGGGACTGGCTACGAGCAGTACTTC	CATSRDLPGTGYEQYF
NA	TRBV10-3	TRBJ2-7	NA	TGTGCCATCAGTGCTGAGACCCTCGAGCAGTACTTC	CAISAETLEQYF
NA	TRBV7-9	TRBJ1-1	once	TGTGCCAGCAGTTTCCTTACAGGGAACACTGAAGCTTTCTTT	CASSFLTGNTEAFF
NA	TRBV5-1	TRBJ1-3	NA	TGCGCCAGCAGCTCCGACATCTCTGGAAACACCATATATTTT	CASSSDISGNTIYF
TRBD1	TRBV2	TRBJ2-3	NA	TGTGCCAGCCGCCGGGACAGGGGATCCACAGATACGCAGTATTTT	CASRRDRGSTDTQYF
NA	TRBV28	TRBJ2-1	NA	TGTGCCAGCAGTCTCAGGGTTAGTGAGCAGTTCTTC	CASSLRVSEQFF
NA	TRBV29-1	TRBJ2-7	once	TGCAGCGTTGAGGCGGGACACACCTCCTACGAGCAGTACTTC	CSVEAGHTSYEQYF
TRBD2	TRBV5-8	TRBJ2-7	NA	TGTGCCAGCACCCAACCGGGACTAGGCTACGAGCAGTACTTC	CASTQPGLGYEQYF
NA	TRBV18	TRBJ2-7	NA	TGTGCCAGCTCACCAGGCAGACCCTCCTACGAGCAGTACTTC	CASSPGRPSYEQYF
TRBD2	TRBV9	TRBJ2-1	NA	TGTGCCAGCAGCGTAGCCGGGACTAGCGGGAGGAATGAGCAGTTCTTC	CASSVAGTSGRNEQFF
TRBD1	TRBV28	TRBJ1-5	NA	TGTGCCAGCAGTCCTGCCCCGGGACAGGGGGCGCGGCCCCAGCATTTT	CASSPAPGQGARPQHF
NA	TRBV4-3	TRBJ2-1	few	TGCGCCAGCAGCCAAGAACCAGCGTCAATAGGGAATGAGCAGTTCTTC	CASSQEPASIGNEQFF
TRBD2	TRBV29-1	TRBJ2-3	NA	TGCAGCGTTTCCTCGGTGGCGGGAGGGGCAGATACGCAGTATTTT	CSVSSVAGGADTQYF
TRBD2	TRBV6-6	TRBJ2-3	NA	TGTGCCAGCAGTTACGTCGGGAGGGGCACAGATACGCAGTATTTT	CASSYVGRGTDTQYF
TRBD2	TRBV7-2	TRBJ2-1	NA	TGTGCCAGCAGCCTGCGACTAGCGGGAGGCGGTGAGCAGTTCTTC	CASSLRLAGGGEQFF
TRBD2	TRBV29-1	TRBJ2-7	NA	TGCAGCGTTGGACTAAGCGGGGGCGGGAGGGCCGTCGAGCAGTACTTC	CSVGLSGGGRAVEQYF